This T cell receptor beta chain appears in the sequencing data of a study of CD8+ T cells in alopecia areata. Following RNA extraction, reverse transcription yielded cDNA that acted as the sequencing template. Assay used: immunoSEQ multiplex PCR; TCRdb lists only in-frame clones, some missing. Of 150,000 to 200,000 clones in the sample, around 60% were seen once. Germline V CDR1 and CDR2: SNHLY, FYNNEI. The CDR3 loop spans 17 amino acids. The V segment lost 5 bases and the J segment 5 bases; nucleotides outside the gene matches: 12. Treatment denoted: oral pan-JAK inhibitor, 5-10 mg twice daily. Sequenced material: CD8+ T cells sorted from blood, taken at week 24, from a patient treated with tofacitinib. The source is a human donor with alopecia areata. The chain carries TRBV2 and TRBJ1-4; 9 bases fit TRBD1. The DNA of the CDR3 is TGTGCCAGCAGTCCCCTGATCCCAGGGACAGGGAATGAAAAACTGTTTTTT. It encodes CASSPLIPGTGNEKLFF.